This T cell receptor beta chain was documented in a study of cytomegalovirus exposure and HLA in healthy donors. Study conclusions and caveats: Approximately 160 TCR beta chains were listed as cytomegalovirus-associated. In an earlier analysis, most TCR beta V segments were productive about 87% or about 30% of the time. In vitro checks showed that a few CMV-associated chains really do target CMV antigens.

To note about this clone: As yet, its antigen is unknown.

The primer mix had 60 Vbeta and 13 Jbeta primers. Data came from immunoSEQ multiplex PCR; TCRdb stores just in-frame clones and leaves some out. The sample carries 93,000 or so clones, 79% recorded once. The receptor comes from a man aged 50-60 years in good health and CMV-seropositive. Sequenced input: PBMCs.

The CDR3 DNA reads TGTGCCAGCAGCCCGAAGGGGGCTGTCACAGATACGCAGTATTTT. It translates to CASSPKGAVTDTQYF. The rearrangement links TRBV5-6 to TRBJ2-3, with 7 bases fitting TRBD1. Trimming took 4 bases from V and 2 from J; bases not matched to a gene: 7. CDR3 length: 15 amino acids. Germline V gene sequence: CDR1 SGHDT, CDR2 YYEEEE.